Sequencing of this TCR beta chain was carried out in a study of response to subunit inactivated influenza vaccine (dated 2018 in TCRdb). For context, the study as a whole: Deep quantitative profiling of the T cell receptor repertoire was used in the study to follow responses to a trivalent subunit inactivated influenza vaccine. The research as a whole found: The authors suggested that each seasonal influenza vaccination may recruit only a limited number of new T cells.

This clonotype was observed a handful of times. Its antigen remains unidentified. Base quality data are lacking; no much larger clone is found one base away. The CDR3 contains 14 residues, cysteine and phenylalanine counted. The entry retains the CDR3 DNA only, 42 bases that are in frame from base 1. As encoded in the germline V gene, CDR1 is MNHNS while CDR2 is SASEGT. Trimming takes 0 bases from V and 0 bases from J, and the germline ends sit 5 bases apart. The library was produced with RT-PCR. Reads for this sample came from an Illumina HiSeq 2500. TCRdb trimmed public reads at Q25 via fastp, called clones via MiXCR and kept in-frame beta chains. Each entry is one CDR3 protein sequence, shown with its most common DNA and genes. The table for this sample lists around 760,000 distinct CDR3 sequences; over 11% of them were counted only once. The top ten clonotypes cover 6.5% to 8.5% of the sample.

Recombination joined TRBV6-1 with TRBJ1-1; the D gene assignment is ambiguous. This TCR was recovered from a man in his forties or fifties who received an inactivated influenza vaccine. Donor details come from another sample of the same person, matched by shared clones. Material: PBMCs from blood, obtained less than 15 days before vaccination. This receptor carries the CDR3 CASSEANMNTEAFF. The DNA sequence follows: TGTGCCAGCAGTGAAGCGAATATGAACACTGAAGCTTTCTTT.